The clone carrying this T cell receptor beta chain was seen more than once but under ten times. The CDR3 length is 12 residues. Trimming removed 8 bases from V and 1 base from J, with 8 bases in between. Germline-derived CDR1 and CDR2 are LGHNA and YNFKEQ. The data originate from a study of T cell responses to AZD1222 COVID-19 vaccine. TCRdb's copy holds only in-frame clones and misses some; the assay was immunoSEQ multiplex PCR. The table has some 130,000 clones, roughly 85% seen once. The origin of this receptor is an adult who received the MenACWY meningococcal vaccine as a control. This chain joins TRBV4-2 and TRBJ1-1, with D unclear. The sequencing here drew on peripheral blood, taken 28 days after the second dose of the MenACWY control vaccine. The CDR3 is CASQGQNTEAFF. In nucleotides, the CDR3 is TGTGCCAGCCAAGGGCAGAACACTGAAGCTTTCTTT.